This TCR beta chain was recorded in a study of blood T cell repertoires in COVID-19. The overall study: Whether acute or convalescent, the COVID-19 samples came from the United States, Italy and Spain. PBMCs, B-cell-depleted T cells, or T cells were the source of the cDNA or gDNA that made up the material.

Source study methods: Amplification with reference gene primers provided the estimates of nucleated cell counts. Generated by immunoSEQ multiplex PCR, the TCRdb table keeps only in-frame clones and is missing some. V and J calls and clone size follow that table, whereas D and trimming were derived from the DNA. The table includes about 220,000 clones, about 85% detected once. V shed 1 base and J 5 bases; nucleotides not matched to a gene: 4. This CDR3 is built from 16 residues. Germline CDR1 reads SGHAT; CDR2 reads FQNNGV. Sequencing was done on a sample of peripheral blood. This clonotype was sampled from a young man with active or convalescent COVID-19. The chain carries TRBV11-2 and TRBJ2-7, with 14 bases aligning to TRBD2. The CDR3 protein is CASSLGGTSGGHEQYF. DNA of the CDR3: TGTGCCAGCAGCTTAGGGGGGACTAGCGGGGGCCACGAGCAGTACTTC.